A selection of T cell receptor beta chains follows, all from one sample in a study of T cell responses to AZD1222 COVID-19 vaccine. The protocol was immunoSEQ multiplex PCR, while the TCRdb copy is restricted to in-frame clones and leaves out a portion. The sample yields 170,000 or so clones, 90% seen once. Specimen: peripheral blood, collected on day 0 of AZD1222 vaccination. The receptors shown here come from an adult in good health. Both conserved end residues are part of each CDR3. D genes are given only for firm matches. The size field is filled for only some rows; it gives once, few, many or a size class.

abundance,v_gene,d_gene,j_gene,CDR3nt,CDR3aa
.,TRBV19,TRBD2,TRBJ2-3,TGTGCCAGTAGTCGCGGACTAGCGGGGGGCCGATCCCCAAGCACAGATACGCAGTATTTT,CASSRGLAGGRSPSTDTQYF
.,TRBV2,.,TRBJ1-6,TGTGCCAGCAGTGAGGAACAGATTAATTCACCCCTCCACTTT,CASSEEQINSPLHF
.,TRBV7-2,.,TRBJ2-5,TGTGCCAGCAGCTTGACCGGGGTGATACAAGAGACCCAGTACTTC,CASSLTGVIQETQYF
.,TRBV3-1/TRBV3-2,.,TRBJ1-2,TGTGCCAGCAGCCAAGATCTACAGGTCGACTATGGCTACACCTTC,CASSQDLQVDYGYTF
.,TRBV7-9,.,TRBJ1-1,TGTGCCAGCAGCTTAGCTGGGGGTATGGGAGACACTTTCTTT,CASSLAGGMGDTFF
.,TRBV9,.,TRBJ1-6,TGTGCCAGCAGCGCGGACATCCAGAGGGTAAATTCACCCCTCCACTTT,CASSADIQRVNSPLHF
.,TRBV6-5,TRBD1,TRBJ1-1,TGTGCCAGCAGACGAGACAGGGGTATTAACACTGAAGCTTTCTTT,CASRRDRGINTEAFF
.,TRBV5-8,.,TRBJ2-7,TGTGCCAGCAGCCGGATGGGAGAGCAGTACTTC,CASSRMGEQYF
.,TRBV4-3,.,TRBJ2-1,TGCGCCAGCAGCCAAGGACAAGGGGGGGTTAACAATGAGCAGTTCTTC,CASSQGQGGVNNEQFF
few,TRBV7-3,TRBD1,TRBJ2-1,TGTGCCAGCAGCTCCCTGCAGGGACAGGGATCGCATGAGCAGTTCTTC,CASSSLQGQGSHEQFF
.,TRBV18,TRBD1,TRBJ2-7,TGTGCCAGCTCCTTACAGGGGGCAGCCTACGAGCAGTACTTC,CASSLQGAAYEQYF
few,TRBV7-2,.,TRBJ2-7,TGTGCCAGCAGTCCTACAGGTCCCTACGAGCAGTACTTC,CASSPTGPYEQYF
.,TRBV7-2,.,TRBJ2-5,TGTGCCAGCAGCCCAAAGACCGGGGAGACCCAGTACTTC,CASSPKTGETQYF
.,TRBV5-4,.,TRBJ1-2,TGTGCCAGCAGCTTGAAGGGGCAGGGCTATGGCTACACCTTC,CASSLKGQGYGYTF
.,TRBV6-2/TRBV6-3,TRBD1,TRBJ2-7,TGTGCCAGCACCCCCGTCGGACAGGGCTCCTACGAGCAGTACTTC,CASTPVGQGSYEQYF
.,TRBV18,TRBD1,TRBJ2-2,TGTGCCAGCTCACCAGGGACAGGGGGCACCGGGGAGCTGTTTTTT,CASSPGTGGTGELFF
.,TRBV5-1,.,TRBJ1-1,TGCGCCAGCAGCTTGGACTCAATTGGCACTGAAGCTTTCTTT,CASSLDSIGTEAFF
.,TRBV18,.,TRBJ2-2,TGTGCCAGCTCACCCCAGTCGGGGTTGAACACCGGGGAGCTGTTTTTT,CASSPQSGLNTGELFF
.,TRBV10-3,TRBD1,TRBJ1-2,TGTGCCATCACCGCGGACAGGGACTATGGCTACACCTTC,CAITADRDYGYTF
.,TRBV6-1,TRBD1,TRBJ2-3,TGTGCCAGCAGTGGGGAGGGACAGGGGGACGCAGATACGCAGTATTTT,CASSGEGQGDADTQYF
.,TRBV11-1,.,TRBJ1-5,TGTGCCAGCAGCCGGGACGGTAATCAGCCCCAGCATTTT,CASSRDGNQPQHF
.,TRBV5-1,.,TRBJ2-5,TGCGCCAGCAGCACCGGGACCCTCGGGGAGACCCAGTACTTC,CASSTGTLGETQYF
.,TRBV18,.,TRBJ1-3,TGTGCCAGCTCACCACAGGAACAGGCTGGAAACACCATATATTTT,CASSPQEQAGNTIYF
.,TRBV5-4,.,TRBJ2-3,TGTGCCAGCAGCTTGCGGACAGGCACAGATACGCAGTATTTT,CASSLRTGTDTQYF
.,TRBV6-5,TRBD1,TRBJ1-3,TGTGCCAGCAGTCGGGACAGGGTGCCTGGAAACACCATATATTTT,CASSRDRVPGNTIYF
.,TRBV30,TRBD1,TRBJ2-7,TGTGCCTGGAGGGAGCAGGGGGCTTACGAGCAGTACTTC,CAWREQGAYEQYF
.,TRBV15,.,TRBJ2-7,TGTGCCACCAGCAGAGGGAAGGGTAGCTCCTACGAGCAGTACTTC,CATSRGKGSSYEQYF
.,TRBV6-6,TRBD2,TRBJ2-4,TGTGCCAGCAGTGGTACTAGCGGGGGGGCAAAAAACATTCAGTACTTC,CASSGTSGGAKNIQYF
.,TRBV19,.,TRBJ2-5,TGTGCCAGTAGTATCCAGGGTTTCGAGACCCAGTACTTC,CASSIQGFETQYF
.,TRBV29-1,.,TRBJ2-7,TGCAGCGCTAAGGGTGGGATCGGAGCCCCCTACGAGCAGTACTTC,CSAKGGIGAPYEQYF
.,TRBV19,TRBD1,TRBJ2-7,TGTGCCAGTAGTTTCACGGGACAGGGCGACGAGCAGTACTTC,CASSFTGQGDEQYF
.,TRBV19,TRBD1,TRBJ2-5,TGTGCCAGTAGTTCGACAGGGGGAAGGGAGACCCAGTACTTC,CASSSTGGRETQYF
.,TRBV3-1/TRBV3-2,.,TRBJ2-5,TGTGCCAGCAGCCAACTCGAGACCCAGTACTTC,CASSQLETQYF
few,TRBV6-5,.,TRBJ1-2,TGTGCCAGCAGGGCAGGTCTCTATGGCTACACCTTC,CASRAGLYGYTF
few,TRBV5-1,TRBD1,TRBJ1-2,TGCGCCAGCAGCTCCCCAATGGCCGCCGGGACAGTCCCTTCAGACTATGGCTACACCTTC,CASSSPMAAGTVPSDYGYTF
.,TRBV6-5,.,TRBJ1-6,TGTGCCAGCAGTAGGAGGGAACCGTATAATTCACCCCTCCACTTT,CASSRREPYNSPLHF
.,TRBV7-2,.,TRBJ2-4,TGTGCCAGCAGCTTATTAGGGATAGCCAAAAACATTCAGTACTTC,CASSLLGIAKNIQYF
.,TRBV19,.,TRBJ1-2,TGTGCCAGTAGCTTTGGGGGGGCGCGGAACTATGGCTACACCTTC,CASSFGGARNYGYTF
.,TRBV9,TRBD1,TRBJ2-7,TGTGCCAGCAGCGTTCACGGACAGGGAGACGAGCAGTACTTC,CASSVHGQGDEQYF
.,TRBV6-2/TRBV6-3,.,TRBJ1-6,TGTGCCAGCAGTATCGACGGCAACTCCTATAATTCACCCCTCCACTTT,CASSIDGNSYNSPLHF
once,TRBV30,.,TRBJ2-2,TGTGCCTGGGATGGACTCCTCACCGGGGAGCTGTTTTTT,CAWDGLLTGELFF
.,TRBV7-9,.,TRBJ2-3,TGTGCCAGCAGGGAGGACGGAAGCACAGATACGCAGTATTTT,CASREDGSTDTQYF
.,TRBV6-5,TRBD1,TRBJ2-2,TGTGCCAGCATGAGAGAGGGGGCGTTGGCCGGGGAGCTGTTTTTT,CASMREGALAGELFF
.,TRBV10-1,.,TRBJ2-3,TGCGCCAGCAATCGAGGGACATTGTTCACAGATACGCAGTATTTT,CASNRGTLFTDTQYF
.,TRBV6-1,.,TRBJ1-2,TGTGCCAGCAGTGAGAGATCCGGGACCTATGGCTACACCTTC,CASSERSGTYGYTF
.,TRBV12-3/TRBV12-4,.,TRBJ2-7,TGTGCCAGCAGTCGACTAGACCACTACGAGCAGTACTTC,CASSRLDHYEQYF
.,TRBV5-6,.,TRBJ2-1,TGTGCCAGCAGCTTGGGGCAGTCCTACAATGAGCAGTTCTTC,CASSLGQSYNEQFF
.,TRBV5-1,TRBD1,TRBJ1-2,TGCGCCAGCAGCCAAACCCAGGGGGTTGGCTACACCTTC,CASSQTQGVGYTF
.,TRBV3-1/TRBV3-2,TRBD1,TRBJ2-7,TGTGCCAGCAGCCAATACGGACAGGGGGCTTACGAGCAGTACTTC,CASSQYGQGAYEQYF
.,TRBV11-2,.,TRBJ1-1,TGTGCCAGCAGCATGAGTTTCACTGAAGCTTTCTTT,CASSMSFTEAFF
few,TRBV12-5,.,TRBJ1-2,TGTGCTAGTGGTTCCCTATCGACAGACTATGGCTACACCTTC,CASGSLSTDYGYTF
.,TRBV7-8,.,TRBJ1-1,TGTGCCAGCAGCTTCCAGATAGGGGGAAGGGACACTGAAGCTTTCTTT,CASSFQIGGRDTEAFF